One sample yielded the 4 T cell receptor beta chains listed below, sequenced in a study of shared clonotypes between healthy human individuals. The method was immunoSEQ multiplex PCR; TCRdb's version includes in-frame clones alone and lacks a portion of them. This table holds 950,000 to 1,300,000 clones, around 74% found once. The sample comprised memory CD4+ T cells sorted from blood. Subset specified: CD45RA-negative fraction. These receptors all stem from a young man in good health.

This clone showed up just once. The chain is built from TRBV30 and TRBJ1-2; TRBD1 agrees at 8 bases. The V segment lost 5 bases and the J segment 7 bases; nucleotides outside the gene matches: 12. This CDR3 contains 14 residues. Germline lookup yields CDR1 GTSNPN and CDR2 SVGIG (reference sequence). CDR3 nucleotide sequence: TGTGCCTGGGGGGGCGGCACAGGGGGACGTGGCTACACCTTC. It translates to CAWGGGTGGRGYTF.

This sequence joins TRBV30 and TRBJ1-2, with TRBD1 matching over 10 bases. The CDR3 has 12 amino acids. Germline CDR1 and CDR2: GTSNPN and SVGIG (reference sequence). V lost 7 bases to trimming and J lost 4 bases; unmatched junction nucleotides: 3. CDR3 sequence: CAYRTGGYGYTF. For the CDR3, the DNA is TGTGCCTATAGGACAGGGGGCTATGGCTACACCTTC.

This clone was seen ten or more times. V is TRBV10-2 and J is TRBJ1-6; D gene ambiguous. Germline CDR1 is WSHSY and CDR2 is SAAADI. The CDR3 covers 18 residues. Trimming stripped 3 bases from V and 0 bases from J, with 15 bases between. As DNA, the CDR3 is TGCGCCAGCAGTGAACTCGACCCCCGGAGCTCCTATAATTCACCCCTCCACTTT. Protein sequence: CASSELDPRSSYNSPLHF.

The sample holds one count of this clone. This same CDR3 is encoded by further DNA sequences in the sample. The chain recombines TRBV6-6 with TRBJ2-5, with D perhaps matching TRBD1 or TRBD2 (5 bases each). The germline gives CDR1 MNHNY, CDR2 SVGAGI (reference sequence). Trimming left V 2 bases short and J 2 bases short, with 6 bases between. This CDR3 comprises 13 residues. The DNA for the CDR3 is TGTGCCAGCAGTTACGGGGGTCAAGAGACCCAGTACTTC. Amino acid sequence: CASSYGGQETQYF.